The 5 T cell receptor beta chains reported below all come from one sample, sequenced in a study of cytomegalovirus exposure and HLA in healthy donors. The PCR used 60 Vbeta and 13 Jbeta primers. The table came from immunoSEQ multiplex PCR; TCRdb's copy has only in-frame clones and leaves some out. The data show 150,000 to 200,000 clones, around four fifths seen once. The sequenced material came from PBMCs. These receptors all stem from a female donor in good health and CMV-seronegative.

CDR3 DNA sequence: TGTGCCAGCAGCTTTGGTAGAGATACGCAGTATTTT. As protein: CASSFGRDTQYF. This chain connects TRBV11-2 to TRBJ2-3; D is undetermined. There are 12 residues in the CDR3. The V end was cut by 3 bases, the J end by 5 bases, with 6 bases between. Germline V gene data show CDR1 as SGHAT and CDR2 as FQNNGV.

The chain employs TRBV12-5 and TRBJ1-2; D not certain. This CDR3 is built from 16 residues. CDR1 and CDR2 from the germline V gene are LGHNT and FRNRAP. V was shortened by 4 bases and J by 5 bases, with 20 bases between the two germline ends. CDR3 loop: CASGSAAEAGRYGYTF. The DNA for the CDR3 is TGTGCTAGTGGTTCGGCCGCCGAGGCGGGCCGTTATGGCTACACCTTC.

V and J are TRBV28 and TRBJ1-2; TRBD1 aligns across 8 bases. Trimming at V came to 3 bases and at J to 8 bases, leaving 5 bases not matched to a gene. The CDR3 covers 13 residues. Germline values: CDR1 MDHEN, CDR2 SYDVKM. The CDR3 is CASSFQGAKGYTF. Here the CDR3 DNA reads TGTGCCAGCAGTTTCCAGGGGGCAAAGGGCTACACCTTC.

This chain connects TRBV5-6 to TRBJ2-1, with 9 bases lining up with TRBD2. CDR1 and CDR2 from the germline V gene are SGHDT and YYEEEE. Germline trimming cut 1 base from V and 4 bases from J; bases unmatched to any gene: 0. This CDR3 has 14 residues. The CDR3 DNA sequence: TGTGCCAGCAGCTTGACTAGCGGGTACAATGAGCAGTTCTTC. Translation: CASSLTSGYNEQFF.

The rearrangement joins TRBV28 to TRBJ2-1, with a tentative D call TRBD1 (5 bases). The germline V gene encodes CDR1 MDHEN and CDR2 SYDVKM. V lost 6 bases and J lost 0, with 12 bases in between. The CDR3 totals 15 residues. CDR3 sequence: CASSLDKSSYNEQFF. Here the CDR3 DNA reads TGTGCCAGCAGCCTGGACAAGAGCTCCTACAATGAGCAGTTCTTC.